Shown below are 26 T cell receptor beta chains from a single sample sequenced in a study of T-cell memory formation after mild COVID-19. One entry per CDR3 protein, called by TCRdb with MiXCR from the 5' RACE reads. The sample has about 47,000 distinct CDR3 sequences, roughly 9% seen once; the top ten hold roughly 10%. Sequencing input: PBMCs or a T cell subset sorted from them (not recorded which). The receptors originated from an adult woman who had mild COVID-19 (a few samples of this study predate the infection). Cell type and time point are not known.

This clonotype was observed at least ten times. This chain uses TRBV7-8 with TRBJ2-1; 10 bases line up with TRBD2. CDR3 size: 14 residues. The trim removed 4 bases at V and 6 bases at J, leaving 3 bases unmatched. The germline gives CDR1 SGHVS, CDR2 FQNEAQ. DNA of the CDR3: TGTGCCAGCAGCTCGCAGCGGGAGGGCAATGAGCAGTTCTTC. Residues: CASSSQREGNEQFF.

In this sample, this clonotype turned up many times. V and J are TRBV2 and TRBJ2-7; D tentatively fits TRBD1 or TRBD2 (5 bases each). Germline CDR1 and CDR2: SNHLY and FYNNEI. The CDR3 extends over 14 amino acids. V was pared by 4 bases and J by 4 bases, with 14 bases between. The CDR3 reads CASSGGKSGYEQYF. The DNA for the CDR3 is TGTGCCAGCAGTGGGGGGAAAAGTGGGTACGAGCAGTACTTC. The full variable domain, with the rest looked up from reference TRBV2 and TRBJ2-7, is EPEVTQTPSHQVTQMGQEVILRCVPISNHLYFYWYRQILGQKVEFLVSFYNNEISEKSEIFDDQFSVERPDGSNFTLKIRSTKLEDSAMYFCASSGGKSGYEQYFGPGTRLTVT.

The chain employs TRBV6-1 and TRBJ2-1, with 7 bases fitting TRBD1. V dropped 8 bases and J dropped 3; count of bases not matched to a gene: 4. Germline loops: CDR1 MNHNS, CDR2 SASEGT. The CDR3 loop spans 13 amino acids. As DNA, the CDR3 is TGTGCCAGCTCGGGACAGATCTACAATGAGCAGTTCTTC. It encodes CASSGQIYNEQFF.

This clonotype has at least ten counts. The V call is TRBV12-3 or TRBV12-4, the J call TRBJ1-1; TRBD1 matches 7 bases. After removal of 3 bases from V and 5 bases from J, the junction contained 6 bases not matched to a gene. The CDR3 runs 14 residues. The CDR3 DNA is TGTGCCAGCAGTTTGGGACAGCGGAATACTGAAGCTTTCTTT. It yields the protein CASSLGQRNTEAFF.

This clonotype came up many times. The chain joins TRBV5-1 to TRBJ1-1; 7 nucleotides align to TRBD1. The CDR3 contains 13 residues. After removal of 7 bases from V and 5 bases from J, the junction contained 8 bases not matched to a gene. In germline, CDR1 is SGHRS, CDR2 YFSETQ. The CDR3 loop reads CASAVQGNTEAFF. In nucleotides, the CDR3 is TGCGCCAGCGCCGTACAGGGGAATACTGAAGCTTTCTTT.

About this clonotype: An end of the junction does not agree with germline; a read error may underlie this. The V gene is TRBV7-7, the J gene TRBJ2-7; D may match TRBD1 or TRBD2 (6 bases each). The CDR3 sequence is 14 residues long. Per the germline V gene, CDR1 is SSHAT and CDR2 is FNYEAQ (reference sequence). CDR3 sequence: CASSAGDSSAEQYF. DNA for the CDR3: TGTGCTAGCAGCGCAGGGGACTCGTCCGCCGAGCAGTACTTC.

V is TRBV7-2 and J is TRBJ2-1; D gene uncertain. Germline CDR1 reads SGHTA; CDR2 reads FQGNSA. Between the trimmed V and J ends, which lost 4 bases and 4 bases, there was a span of 11 bases. The CDR3 extends over 14 amino acids. The CDR3 bases are TGTGCCAGCAGCTCGGCGGCTTTGTACAATGAGCAGTTCTTC. Translation gives CASSSAALYNEQFF. Filled out from reference TRBV7-2 and TRBJ2-1, the complete variable domain reads GAGVSQSPSNKVTEKGKDVELRCDPISGHTALYWYRQSLGQGLEFLIYFQGNSAPDKSGLPSDRFSAERTGGSVSTLTIQRTQQEDSAVYLCASSSAALYNEQFFGPGTRLTVL.

The chain employs TRBV24-1 and TRBJ2-3; 7 positions match TRBD1. The CDR3 runs 16 residues. V lost 3 bases to trimming and J lost 2 bases; unmatched junction nucleotides: 7. Germline V gene sequence: CDR1 KGHDR, CDR2 SFDVKD. Here the CDR3 reads CATSDPRTGSTDTQYF. In DNA form, the CDR3 reads TGTGCCACCAGTGATCCCCGGACAGGCTCCACAGATACGCAGTATTTT.

This clonotype was seen a few times. V gene TRBV9 combines with J gene TRBJ1-4, with TRBD1 matching over 7 bases. CDR1 and CDR2 (germline): SGDLS, YYNGEE. The CDR3 is 15 amino acids. Trimming took 5 bases from V and 5 from J; bases not matched to a gene: 9. The CDR3 region has the DNA TGTGCCAGCAGTCCTACCGGGACAGCGAATGAAAAACTGTTTTTT. It encodes CASSPTGTANEKLFF.

This chain uses TRBV5-1 with TRBJ2-3; D is ambiguous. CDR3 length: 15 residues. Germline lookup yields CDR1 SGHRS and CDR2 YFSETQ. V was cut by 0 bases and J by 0 bases, with 8 bases left in between. The CDR3 region has the DNA TGCGCCAGCAGCTTGGGGCAGATGAGCACAGATACGCAGTATTTT. It is translated as CASSLGQMSTDTQYF.

This clonotype was observed many times. The junction shows a germline mismatch at one end, possibly a read error. The rearrangement links TRBV29-1 to TRBJ2-3, with 7 bases aligning to TRBD2. The CDR3 totals 13 residues. Germline V gives CDR1 SQVTM, CDR2 ANQGSEA. Here the CDR3 DNA reads TGCAGCGTTGATGGGGGGGTCACATATACGCAGTATTTT. Amino acids: CSVDGGVTYTQYF.

This clonotype was counted at least ten times. The V call is TRBV20-1, the J call TRBJ1-5; maybe TRBD1 (5 bases). The CDR3 is 16 amino acids. V was shortened by 6 bases and J by 0 bases, with 18 bases between the two germline ends. Germline-derived CDR1 and CDR2 are DFQATT and SNEGSKA (reference sequence). CDR3 in amino acids: CSAPGGSAYSNQPQHF. For the CDR3, the DNA is TGCAGTGCCCCCGGGGGGTCGGCTTATAGCAATCAGCCCCAGCATTTT.

This clonotype has ten or more counts. The V gene is TRBV7-3, the J gene TRBJ2-3; TRBD2 is a possible D gene (5 bases). The CDR3 runs 14 residues. The ends were cut back, 3 bases at V and 3 bases at J, with 10 bases in the middle. Per the germline V gene, CDR1 is SGHTA and CDR2 is FQGTGA. CDR3 coding DNA: TGTGCCAGCAGCTTTCCGGGATCTACAGATACGCAGTATTTT. The encoded protein is CASSFPGSTDTQYF.

There are many counts of this clonotype. V usage is TRBV13 and J usage is TRBJ2-7, with D perhaps given as TRBD1 or TRBD2 (5 bases each). The CDR3 loop spans 14 amino acids. Germline CDR1 is PRHDT and CDR2 is FYEKMQ (reference sequence). Trimming shortened V by 3 bases and J by 3 bases, and 12 bases separated the two germline ends. The CDR3 DNA follows: TGTGCCAGCAGCTTCGGGACCGAGGGCTACGAGCAGTACTTC. Its translation: CASSFGTEGYEQYF. The variable domain in full, with the rest retrieved from reference TRBV13 and TRBJ2-7, is AAGVIQSPRHLIKEKRETATLKCYPIPRHDTVYWYQQGPGQDPQFLISFYEKMQSDKGSIPDRFSAQQFSDYHSELNMSSLELGDSALYFCASSFGTEGYEQYFGPGTRLTVT.

In this sample, this clonotype turned up a few times. The rearrangement joins TRBV11-2 to TRBJ1-2; D is ambiguous. The V gene's germline CDR1 is SGHAT and CDR2 FQNNGV. The CDR3 has 12 residues. Trimming removed 6 bases from V and 1 base from J, with 6 bases in between. The CDR3 DNA reads as TGTGCCAGCAGACAGATTAACTATGGCTACACCTTC. Translated, it gives CASRQINYGYTF. Full variable domain (remainder filled in from reference TRBV11-2 and TRBJ1-2): EAGVAQSPRYKIIEKRQSVAFWCNPISGHATLYWYQQILGQGPKLLIQFQNNGVVDDSQLPKDRFSAERLKGVDSTLKIQPAKLEDSAVYLCASRQINYGYTFGSGTRLTVV.

This sequence joins TRBV18 and TRBJ2-7; D unresolved. There are 13 residues in the CDR3. The V and J ends lost 3 bases and 7 bases respectively, with 13 bases between them. The germline CDR1 and CDR2 sequences are KGHSH and LQKENI. The CDR3 coding sequence is TGTGCCAGCTCACCTGCCCCCTTTGGGGAGCAGTACTTC. Translated: CASSPAPFGEQYF.

The genes are TRBV6-2 or TRBV6-3 and TRBJ2-3; 8 bases match TRBD1. CDR3 length: 17 residues. Germline V gives CDR1 MNHEY, CDR2 SVGEGT. V was pared by 2 bases and J by 1 base, with 8 bases of the junction left unmatched. The CDR3 DNA sequence: TGTGCCAGCAGTTACCAGGGGGCTCAAGCTGGCACAGATACGCAGTATTTT. Its translation is CASSYQGAQAGTDTQYF.

This clonotype showed up many times. V and J are TRBV20-1 and TRBJ1-5; TRBD1 aligns across 7 bases. Germline assignment: CDR1 DFQATT and CDR2 SNEGSKA (reference sequence). The CDR3 runs 13 residues. V lost 5 bases, J lost 6 bases, and 7 bases stayed unmatched. For the CDR3, the DNA is TGCAGTGCTCGGTACAGGGGCGGTCAGCCCCAGCATTTT. Translated, it gives CSARYRGGQPQHF.

This clonotype was recorded a few times. The chain links TRBV6-5 to TRBJ1-2; TRBD1 matches 7 bases. This CDR3 is 14 amino acids long. The germline V gene encodes CDR1 MNHEY and CDR2 SVGAGI. After removal of 6 bases from V and 4 bases from J, the junction contained 8 bases not matched to a gene. CDR3 region: CASRKGARSYGYTF. DNA of the CDR3: TGTGCCAGCAGAAAGGGGGCGAGGAGCTATGGCTACACCTTC.

This chain uses TRBV3-1 with TRBJ2-7; D is unresolved. This CDR3 is built from 13 residues. Trimming took off 2 bases at V and 5 bases at J, with 10 bases between the two ends. Looked up from germline, CDR1 is LGHDT and CDR2 is YNNKEL (reference sequence). Here the CDR3 reads CASSQQINHEQYF. The CDR3 bases are TGTGCCAGCAGCCAACAGATCAACCACGAGCAGTACTTC.

J is TRBJ2-1 and V is TRBV7-9; D possibly corresponds to TRBD2 (6 bases). CDR3 length: 15 amino acids. CDR1 is SEHNR and CDR2 is FQNEAQ in the germline V gene (reference sequence). V was trimmed by 8 bases and J by 0 bases, leaving 14 bases between them. The CDR3 sequence: CASSGTPSSYNEQFF. Here the CDR3 DNA reads TGTGCCAGCTCCGGGACTCCGAGCTCCTACAATGAGCAGTTCTTC.

The chain has TRBV10-3 and TRBJ2-7; D might be TRBD1 or TRBD2, each matching 5 bases. This CDR3 comprises 15 residues. V gave up 8 bases and J gave up 0 bases, with 17 bases separating them. CDR1 ENHRY and CDR2 SYGVKD come from the germline V gene. The CDR3 coding sequence is TGTGCCATCGGAAGTGAGCTGGGGGTCTCCTACGAGCAGTACTTC. It encodes CAIGSELGVSYEQYF.

The genes are TRBV29-1 and TRBJ1-1, with 7 bases lining up with TRBD1. J gave up 2 bases and V 7 bases, and 7 bases lay outside the gene matches. The CDR3 extends over 13 amino acids. The germline CDR1 and CDR2 sequences are SQVTM and ANQGSEA. CDR3 residues: CSAAGQLNTEAFF. The CDR3 nucleotides read TGCAGCGCAGCGGGACAGCTTAACACTGAAGCTTTCTTT.

This clonotype was observed a handful of times. The chain combines TRBV29-1 with TRBJ1-4, with D possibly being TRBD1 (6 bases). Trimming stripped 3 bases from V and 5 bases from J, with 13 bases between. The CDR3 runs to 14 residues. Germline assignment: CDR1 SQVTM and CDR2 ANQGSEA. The CDR3 region is CSVDSGGKNEKLFF. CDR3 nucleotides: TGCAGCGTTGATTCTGGGGGCAAGAATGAAAAACTGTTTTTT.

The V gene is TRBV5-1, the J gene TRBJ2-7; the D gene is possibly TRBD2 (6 bases). Trimming cost V 0 bases and J 2 bases, with 12 bases left between them. This CDR3 comprises 15 residues. Germline values: CDR1 SGHRS, CDR2 YFSETQ. CDR3 nucleotide sequence: TGCGCCAGCAGCTTGGTACCGGAGGGAGCCTACGAGCAGTACTTC. Amino acids: CASSLVPEGAYEQYF.

The gene calls are TRBV7-6 and TRBJ2-3, with D perhaps matching TRBD1 (6 bases). The CDR3 is 15 amino acids. V shed 1 base and J shed 1 base, with 9 bases lying between them. Germline V gene data show CDR1 as SGHVS and CDR2 as FNYEAQ. For the CDR3, the DNA is TGTGCCAGCAGCTTAGGCGCAGGGGGCACAGATACGCAGTATTTT. Translating it yields CASSLGAGGTDTQYF.